This TCR beta chain comes out of a study of Graves' ophthalmopathy and Graves' hyperthyroidism. Whole-study context: Ophthalmopathy not arising within 18 months of follow-up defined hyperthyroidism as stable.

Germline CDR1 is DFQATT and CDR2 is SNEGSKA (reference sequence). V lost 6 bases and J lost 1, with 12 bases in between. The CDR3 runs 13 residues. General study results and limits: For separating ophthalmopathy from stable hyperthyroidism, a 13-signature model gave 85% to 90% sensitivity and around 76% specificity. The authors also found most expanded thyroid clonotypes above 0.001 frequency in blood.

TCR beta CDR3 amplification used RNA transcripts. Second-round multiplex PCR came after a first-round RT-PCR that employed HTBI primers. TCRdb ran MiXCR on the multiplex PCR reads and lists one entry per CDR3 protein. This sample has about 600,000 distinct CDR3 sequences, with just under 40% found just once. The study excluded patients with other autoimmune diseases, uncontrolled infections, pregnancy or lactation. This clonotype is a singleton in its sample. As yet, its antigen is unknown. Specimen: peripheral blood or thyroid tissue (not recorded which). V and J are TRBV20-1 and TRBJ1-2; D might be TRBD1 (6 bases). This TCR was recovered from an adult man with Graves' hyperthyroidism. CDR3: CSAGMDSNYGYTF. CDR3 DNA sequence: TGCAGTGCCGGTATGGACAGTAACTATGGCTACACCTTC.